These T cell receptor beta chains were read from a single sample in a study of blood T cells in healthy people across ages. TCRdb re-analysed the 5' RACE reads in MiXCR, keeping a single row per CDR3 protein. The sample contains about 730,000 distinct CDR3 sequences, about 42% of which appear only once. The specimen was blood. These receptors originate from a woman aged 60-75 years in good health. The CDR3 runs from the conserved cysteine through the conserved F or W.

TRBV7-9	TRBJ1-5	CASSLEPGQSYSNQPQHF
TRBV6-2/TRBV6-3	TRBJ2-7	CASSYILSYEQYF
TRBV28	TRBJ1-2	CASSSRGEIGGYTF
TRBV27	TRBJ2-7	CASGGGTGMYEQYF
TRBV21-1	TRBJ2-7	CASSNHRGYEQYF
TRBV6-5	TRBJ1-4	CASSYVAQGEKLFF
TRBV6-1	TRBJ1-2	CASSGDGLGGYTF
TRBV5-1	TRBJ2-5	CASSVIGPQETQYF
TRBV25-1	TRBJ1-6	CASSDPQGYNSPLHF
TRBV10-3	TRBJ2-1	CAISEFRQGSSGRAGNEQFF
TRBV27	TRBJ2-1	CASSPGGGPSSYNEQFF
TRBV20-1	TRBJ2-3	CSAHPVASGSLDTQYF
TRBV20-1	TRBJ2-3	CSASATLDTQYF
TRBV7-2	TRBJ2-5	CASGGLGGTQYF
TRBV2	TRBJ1-5	CAGTGGRNQPQHF
TRBV7-2	TRBJ2-5	CASSSGLAGSLGETQYF
TRBV20-1	TRBJ1-1	CSASENTEAFF
TRBV20-1	TRBJ1-1	CSARGGTGALNTEAFF
TRBV12-3/TRBV12-4	TRBJ2-1	CASSYQRDRVDEQFF
TRBV10-3	TRBJ2-3	CAIRDGSSTDTQYF
TRBV2	TRBJ1-5	CASSEERGQGQPQHF
TRBV7-2	TRBJ2-5	CASSLAAAQKMGEQYF
TRBV11-1	TRBJ2-3	CASRIQGVGTDTQYF
TRBV7-3	TRBJ1-3	CASSFSTGQGDNTIYF
TRBV28	TRBJ1-5	CASSLWTQPQHF
TRBV11-1	TRBJ2-7	CASSSRLAGTYEQYF
TRBV7-3	TRBJ2-5	CASSPQDRGGETQYF
TRBV7-7	.	CASSLERVGEQYF
TRBV2	TRBJ1-5	CASSFTENQPQHF
TRBV11-2	TRBJ2-7	CASSADRVLYEQYF
TRBV25-1	TRBJ1-2	CASSESPGTNYGYTF
TRBV7-3	.	CASSPVRGSSYNEQYF
TRBV5-1	TRBJ2-4	CASSLEQGPPEDIQYF
TRBV6-2/TRBV6-3	TRBJ2-7	CASSLMREGNEQYF
TRBV2	TRBJ1-1	CASSEVSLGKPEAFF
TRBV7-6	TRBJ2-1	CASSFPGGSDEQFF
TRBV25-1	TRBJ2-7	CASTDRVHEQYF
TRBV21-1	TRBJ1-5	CASSKDRRTGNGQPQHF
TRBV20-1	TRBJ1-1	CSAIGGNTEAFF
TRBV6-1	TRBJ2-7	CASSDRASYEQYF
TRBV12-3/TRBV12-4	TRBJ2-5	CASGLDNRGFETQYF
TRBV4-2	TRBJ2-6	CASSHPGGLAPGGANVLTF
TRBV6-2/TRBV6-3	TRBJ2-2	CASSLLRGQYTGELFF
TRBV3-1	TRBJ2-1	CASSQDFTVQETQFF
TRBV7-9	TRBJ2-7	CASSSPGLAGSNEQYF
TRBV10-3	TRBJ1-2	CAISDSRLSTNYGYTF
TRBV6-5	TRBJ2-5	CASRGDGSGGSDEQYF
TRBV5-1	TRBJ1-4	CASSPAAGDGEKLFF
TRBV7-2	TRBJ2-1	CASSLVAGVTHEQFF
TRBV6-5	TRBJ2-1	CAGSLGLLDHEQFF
TRBV6-2/TRBV6-3	TRBJ2-7	CASKSTGREGFEQYF
TRBV6-1	TRBJ2-7	CAASRTGSYEQYF
TRBV11-2	TRBJ2-6	CASSWPGANVLTF
TRBV6-2/TRBV6-3	TRBJ2-7	CASRWAYEQYF
TRBV24-1	TRBJ2-7	CATSDPTTGMSEQYF
TRBV5-1	TRBJ2-1	CASSLGAGFYNEQFF
TRBV18	TRBJ2-7	CASSPRPDLRYEQYF
TRBV3-1	.	CASSQAGIETQYF